The source of this T cell receptor beta chain is a study of cytomegalovirus exposure and HLA in healthy donors. Study findings and constraints: Later analysis associated a missense DCLRE1C variant with TCR beta V- and J-gene trimming. Across donors, presence/absence analyses took sequencing depth to be roughly uniform.

On this clone itself: Its target is not known.

Primers: 60 Vbeta forward and 13 Jbeta reverse. The table came from immunoSEQ multiplex PCR; TCRdb's copy has only in-frame clones and leaves some out. The sample data list around 140,000 clones. The receptor's source is a woman in her forties or fifties in good health and CMV-seronegative. The sample taken for sequencing was PBMCs.

The CDR3 coding sequence is TGTGCCAGCAGCGACAGACAGGGGGCAAACACTGAAGCTTTCTTT. Translated: CASSDRQGANTEAFF. The rearrangement joins TRBV9 to TRBJ1-1; 10 nucleotides agree with TRBD1. The V gene end was trimmed by 3 bases and the J gene end by 2 bases; junction bases not matched to a gene: 4. There are 15 residues in the CDR3. Germline values: CDR1 SGDLS, CDR2 YYNGEE.